These 20 T cell receptor beta chains originate from one sample sequenced in a study of blood T cell repertoires in COVID-19 (dated by TCRdb to the early 2020s). To prepare the library, the immunoSEQ multiplex PCR assay was applied. Entries here come from immuneACCESS through TCRdb and include only in-frame sequences with V and J called. Some clones fail to appear in such tables; in the studies checked, an unresolved V gene covers under half of the shortfall, and the cause of the remainder is unknown. The sample contains roughly 300,000 clones, 75% to 90% of them found a single time. Over 1.2% of the sample is in the top ten clones. The sequencing input was peripheral blood. These receptors were collected from a woman aged 40-49 years who had recovered from COVID-19.

The CDR3 nucleotides are TGTGCCAGCAGCGTCGGACAGAACTATGGCTACACCTTC. It is translated as CASSVGQNYGYTF. The rearrangement joins TRBV7-3 to TRBJ1-2; a weak D match, TRBD1 (6 bases). Per the germline V gene, CDR1 is SGHTA and CDR2 is FQGTGA. CDR3 length equals 13 residues. With 5 bases removed from V and 2 bases from J, the gap between germline ends came to 9 bases.

The chain recombines TRBV5-1 with TRBJ2-7, with TRBD1 identical over 11 bases. Per germline, CDR1 SGHRS and CDR2 YFSETQ. The ends lost 1 base at V and 7 bases at J; junction bases unmatched: 13. CDR3 length: 17 amino acids. This CDR3 is CASSLRGPGQGAGEQYF. The CDR3 DNA sequence: TGCGCCAGCAGCTTGCGTGGACCCGGACAGGGGGCGGGGGAGCAGTACTTC. Full variable domain (rest looked up from reference TRBV5-1 and TRBJ2-7): KAGVTQTPRYLIKTRGQQVTLSCSPISGHRSVSWYQQTPGQGLQFLFEYFSETQRNKGNFPGRFSGRQFSNSRSEMNVSTLELGDSALYLCASSLRGPGQGAGEQYFGPGTRLTVT.

In this sample, this clone turned up once. The chain has TRBV6-5 and TRBJ1-2; 10 nucleotides agree with TRBD1. CDR1 and CDR2 from the germline V gene are MNHEY and SVGAGI. This CDR3 contains 15 residues. The ends lost 2 bases at V and 4 bases at J; junction bases unmatched: 4. CDR3 DNA sequence: TGTGCCAGCAGTTACCCTGGGACAGGGGCCTATGGCTACACCTTC. It codes for CASSYPGTGAYGYTF.

V gene TRBV6-2 or TRBV6-3 combines with J gene TRBJ1-5; D is possibly TRBD1 (5 bases). Per germline, CDR1 MNHEY and CDR2 SVGEGT. Trimming removed 4 bases from V and 0 bases from J, with 22 bases in between. The CDR3 covers 19 residues. The CDR3 loop reads CASSWESKEGIYSNQPQHF. For the CDR3, the DNA is TGTGCCAGCAGTTGGGAGAGTAAGGAGGGGATTTATAGCAATCAGCCCCAGCATTTT.

The chain uses TRBV3-1 (or the pseudogene TRBV3-2) and TRBJ1-3; tentative D call: TRBD1 (5 bases). V lost 4 bases to trimming and J lost 2 bases, with 15 bases between them. The CDR3 is 16 amino acids. Looked up from germline, CDR1 is LGHDT and CDR2 is YNNKEL (reference sequence). CDR3 sequence reads: CASSPYIRAAGNTIYF. In DNA, the CDR3 is TGTGCCAGCAGCCCATATATCAGGGCAGCTGGAAACACCATATATTTT.

The chain joins TRBV7-8 to TRBJ2-7; 9 nucleotides line up with TRBD2. Germline V CDR1 and CDR2: SGHVS, FQNEAQ. J gave up 4 bases and V 1 base, and 5 bases lay outside the gene matches. The CDR3 extends over 15 amino acids. The DNA of the CDR3 is TGTGCCAGCAGCTTAGGGCTAGCGGGGAATTACGAGCAGTACTTC. Residues: CASSLGLAGNYEQYF.

The chain recombines TRBV9 with TRBJ1-2; D is possibly TRBD1 (6 bases). The CDR3 is made up of 15 amino acids. With 4 bases removed from V and 3 bases from J, the gap between germline ends came to 16 bases. Germline values: CDR1 SGDLS, CDR2 YYNGEE. The CDR3 nucleotides read TGTGCCAGCAGCCTCAGACAGGCGTCGGACTATGGCTACACCTTC. As protein: CASSLRQASDYGYTF.

V usage is TRBV19 and J usage is TRBJ1-1; tentatively, D is TRBD1 (5 bases). V was clipped by 8 bases and J by 7 bases, with 11 bases between them. Germline CDR1 and CDR2: LNHDA and SQIVND (reference sequence). The CDR3 runs 11 residues. This CDR3 is CASRRGGEAFF. For the CDR3, the DNA is TGTGCCAGTCGGCGGGGCGGTGAAGCTTTCTTT.

This chain connects TRBV4-1 to TRBJ1-2; tentative D call: TRBD1 (5 bases). Germline-derived CDR1 and CDR2 are MGHRA and YSYEKL. The CDR3 has 15 residues. Trimming pared 4 bases from V and 1 base from J, leaving 13 bases between. The CDR3 DNA is TGCGCCAGCAGCCCTCGATCGACAGATAACTATGGCTACACCTTC. This encodes CASSPRSTDNYGYTF.

The chain recombines TRBV11-2 with TRBJ2-2; the match to TRBD2 covers 13 bases. The CDR3 sequence is 18 residues long. V gave up 5 bases and J gave up 0 bases; unmatched junction bases: 6. CDR1 and CDR2 from the germline V gene are SGHAT and FQNNGV. The CDR3 loop is CASSATSGGTANTGELFF. DNA of the CDR3: TGTGCCAGCAGCGCGACTAGCGGGGGGACTGCGAACACCGGGGAGCTGTTTTTT.

This clone has just a few counts. This chain links TRBV11-3 with TRBJ2-6, with a tentative D call TRBD1 (5 bases). This CDR3 is built from 17 residues. In germline, CDR1 is SGHNT, CDR2 YENEEA. V was clipped by 1 base and J by 2 bases, with 12 bases between them. CDR3 in DNA: TGTGCCAGCAGCTTAGGGGATCCCAGGGCTGGGGCCAACGTCCTGACTTTC. As protein: CASSLGDPRAGANVLTF.

V usage is TRBV27 and J usage is TRBJ2-7; D is uncertain. V gave up 3 bases and J gave up 5 bases, with 11 bases separating them. The CDR3 totals 13 residues. Germline V CDR1 and CDR2: MNHEY, SMNVEV (reference sequence). CDR3 bases: TGTGCCAGCAGTTTGGGCCTGCCCCACGAGCAGTACTTC. Translated, it gives CASSLGLPHEQYF.

This chain links TRBV4-1 with TRBJ2-1; perhaps TRBD1 as D (6 bases). Germline V gene lookup returns CDR1 MGHRA and CDR2 YSYEKL. The length of the CDR3 is 16 residues. V was pared by 4 bases and J by 7 bases, with 20 bases between. The CDR3, as DNA: TGCGCCAGCAGCCCAGGGTTAGGACAGACAACAAATGAGCAGTTCTTC. This gives the protein CASSPGLGQTTNEQFF.

The chain couples TRBV5-1 to TRBJ1-1; D is ambiguous. The germline V and J ends were trimmed by 0 bases and 6 bases, with 15 bases remaining between them. CDR1 and CDR2 from the germline V gene are SGHRS and YFSETQ. The CDR3 consists of 15 residues. The CDR3 sequence is CASSLVRGSSSEAFF. In DNA form, the CDR3 reads TGCGCCAGCAGCTTGGTCCGGGGATCGTCTTCTGAAGCTTTCTTT.

The chain couples TRBV6-5 to TRBJ2-7; weak D call: TRBD1 (6 bases). With 7 bases removed from V and 5 bases from J, the gap between germline ends came to 15 bases. Germline lookup yields CDR1 MNHEY and CDR2 SVGAGI. The CDR3 contains 13 residues. CDR3 nucleotide sequence: TGTGCCAGCAATCCTACAGGGACCCACGAGCAGTACTTC. As protein: CASNPTGTHEQYF.

The chain combines TRBV30 with TRBJ2-5, with 7 bases lining up with TRBD2. Trimming at V came to 0 bases and at J to 0 bases, leaving 4 bases not matched to a gene. Germline V CDR1 and CDR2: GTSNPN, SVGIG (reference sequence). The CDR3 loop spans 15 amino acids. CDR3 sequence: CAWSVGLADQETQYF. CDR3 coding DNA: TGTGCCTGGAGTGTAGGGCTAGCGGACCAAGAGACCCAGTACTTC.

This rearrangement joins TRBV18 to TRBJ2-3; 7 bases match TRBD2. V was clipped by 3 bases and J by 4 bases; unmatched bases: 7. Germline CDR1 and CDR2: KGHSH and LQKENI. The CDR3 sequence is 15 residues long. The CDR3 spells CASSPGAGEADTQYF. CDR3 DNA sequence: TGTGCCAGCTCACCCGGGGCGGGAGAGGCAGATACGCAGTATTTT.

This rearrangement joins TRBV20-1 to TRBJ2-7; 7 nucleotides align to TRBD2. CDR3 size: 11 residues. The germline V gene has CDR1 DFQATT and CDR2 SNEGSKA (reference sequence). V lost 7 bases and J lost 5; bases outside the gene matches: 5. This CDR3 is CSGTRRDEQYF. CDR3 DNA: TGCAGTGGGACTAGGCGGGACGAGCAGTACTTC.

The V and J genes are TRBV27 and TRBJ1-2; 8 nucleotides line up with TRBD1. This CDR3 contains 12 residues. Germline CDR1 is MNHEY and CDR2 is SMNVEV (reference sequence). The trim removed 5 bases at V and 8 bases at J, leaving 4 bases unmatched. CDR3 sequence (DNA): TGTGCCAGCAGTGAAACAGGGGGAGGCTACACCTTC. This sequence encodes CASSETGGGYTF.

V usage is TRBV10-1 and J usage is TRBJ2-3; 7 bases align to TRBD1. The CDR3 loop spans 15 amino acids. Germline V lookup: CDR1 WNHNN, CDR2 SYGVQD (reference sequence). Losses at the gene ends were 4 bases for V and 3 bases for J; bases not matched to a gene: 7. CDR3 nucleotides: TGCGCCAGCAGTGCGAGGGGGCGATTGACAGATACGCAGTATTTT. This translates into CASSARGRLTDTQYF.